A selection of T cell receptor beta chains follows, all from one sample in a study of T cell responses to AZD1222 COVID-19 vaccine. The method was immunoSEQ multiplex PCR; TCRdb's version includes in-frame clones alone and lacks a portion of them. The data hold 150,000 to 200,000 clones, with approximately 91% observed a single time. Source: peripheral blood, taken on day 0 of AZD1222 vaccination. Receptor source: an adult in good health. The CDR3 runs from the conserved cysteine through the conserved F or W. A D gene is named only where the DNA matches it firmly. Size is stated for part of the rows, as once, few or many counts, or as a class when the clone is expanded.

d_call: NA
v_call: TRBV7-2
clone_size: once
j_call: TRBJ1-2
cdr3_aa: CASSLVTAQGHGYTF
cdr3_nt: TGTGCCAGCAGCTTAGTAACCGCGCAGGGCCATGGCTACACCTTC

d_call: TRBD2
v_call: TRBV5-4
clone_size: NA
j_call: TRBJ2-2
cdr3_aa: CASSLTGGNTGELFF
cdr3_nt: TGTGCCAGCAGCTTAACGGGAGGGAATACCGGGGAGCTGTTTTTT

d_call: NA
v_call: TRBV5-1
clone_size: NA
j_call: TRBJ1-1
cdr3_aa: CASSLASGMNTEAFF
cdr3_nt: TGCGCCAGCAGCTTGGCCAGTGGGATGAACACTGAAGCTTTCTTT

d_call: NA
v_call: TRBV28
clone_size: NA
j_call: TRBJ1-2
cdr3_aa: CASSLYLASYGYTF
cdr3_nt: TGTGCCAGCAGTTTATACCTCGCCAGCTATGGCTACACCTTC

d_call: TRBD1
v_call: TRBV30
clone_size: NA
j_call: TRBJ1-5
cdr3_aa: CAWSGGQGNQPQHF
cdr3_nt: TGTGCCTGGAGTGGAGGACAGGGGAATCAGCCCCAGCATTTT

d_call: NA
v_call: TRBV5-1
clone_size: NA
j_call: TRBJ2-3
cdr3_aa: CASSLATATDTQYF
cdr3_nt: TGCGCCAGCAGCTTGGCCACAGCAACAGATACGCAGTATTTT

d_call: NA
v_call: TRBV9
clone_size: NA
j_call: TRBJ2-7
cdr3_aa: CASSSFGAPSYEQYF
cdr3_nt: TGTGCCAGCAGCTCGTTCGGGGCTCCGTCCTACGAGCAGTACTTC

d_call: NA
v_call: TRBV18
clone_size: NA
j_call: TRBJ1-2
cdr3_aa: CASSPGGPSQPSEYGYTF
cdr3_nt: TGTGCCAGCTCACCCGGAGGGCCCTCCCAGCCTTCGGAATATGGCTACACCTTC

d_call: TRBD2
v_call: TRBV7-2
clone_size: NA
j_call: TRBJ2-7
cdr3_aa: CASSLSLAGGSYEQYF
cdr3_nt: TGTGCCAGCAGCTTGTCACTAGCGGGAGGTTCCTACGAGCAGTACTTC

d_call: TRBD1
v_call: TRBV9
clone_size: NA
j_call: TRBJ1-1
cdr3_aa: CASSTAGGSQGTEAFF
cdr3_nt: TGTGCCAGCAGCACGGCAGGGGGCTCTCAGGGCACTGAAGCTTTCTTT

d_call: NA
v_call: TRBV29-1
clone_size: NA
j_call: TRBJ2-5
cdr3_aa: CSVDDASIVGTQYF
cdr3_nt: TGCAGCGTTGATGACGCTTCTATCGTGGGGACCCAGTACTTC

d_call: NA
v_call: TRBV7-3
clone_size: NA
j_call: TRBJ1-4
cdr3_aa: CASSSNPNEKLFF
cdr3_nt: TGTGCCAGCAGCTCCAACCCAAATGAAAAACTGTTTTTT

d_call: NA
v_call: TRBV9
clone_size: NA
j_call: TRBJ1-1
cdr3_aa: CASSVDIIGPSGLGAFF
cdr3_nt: TGTGCCAGCAGCGTAGATATAATCGGGCCGTCCGGCCTTGGAGCTTTCTTT

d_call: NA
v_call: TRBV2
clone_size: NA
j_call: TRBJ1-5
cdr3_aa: CASSDGAQHF
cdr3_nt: TGTGCCAGCAGCGACGGGGCCCAGCATTTT

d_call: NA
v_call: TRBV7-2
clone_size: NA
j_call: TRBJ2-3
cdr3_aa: CASSLTGSPDTQYF
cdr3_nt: TGTGCCAGCAGCCTCACAGGGTCCCCAGATACGCAGTATTTT

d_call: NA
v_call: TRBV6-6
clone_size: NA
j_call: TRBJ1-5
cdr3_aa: CASSVQDQPQHF
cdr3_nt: TGTGCCAGCAGCGTCCAGGATCAGCCCCAGCATTTT

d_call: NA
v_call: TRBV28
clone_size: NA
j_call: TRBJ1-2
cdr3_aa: CASSGQSYGGYTF
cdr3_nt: TGTGCCAGCAGTGGACAGTCGTACGGTGGCTACACCTTC

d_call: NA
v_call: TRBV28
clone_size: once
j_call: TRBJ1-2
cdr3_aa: CASSPRGGPRGGYTF
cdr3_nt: TGTGCCAGCAGCCCTAGGGGGGGCCCCCGGGGTGGCTACACCTTC

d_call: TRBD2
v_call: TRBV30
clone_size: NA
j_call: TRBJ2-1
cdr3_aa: CAWSASGRARSDEQFF
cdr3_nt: TGTGCCTGGAGTGCTAGCGGGAGGGCCCGGAGCGATGAGCAGTTCTTC

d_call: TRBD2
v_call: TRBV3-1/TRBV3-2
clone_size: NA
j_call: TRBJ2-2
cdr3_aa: CASSQVGSGVNTGELFF
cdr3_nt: TGTGCCAGCAGCCAAGTTGGTAGCGGGGTTAACACCGGGGAGCTGTTTTTT

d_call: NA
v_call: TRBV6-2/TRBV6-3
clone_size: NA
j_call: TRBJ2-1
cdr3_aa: CASSYGRLAGKGSYNEQFF
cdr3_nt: TGTGCCAGCAGTTACGGCCGCCTGGCGGGGAAAGGTTCCTACAATGAGCAGTTCTTC

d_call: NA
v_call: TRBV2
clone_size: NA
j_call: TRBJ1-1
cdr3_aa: CASNTRGRGEAFF
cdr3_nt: TGTGCCAGCAACACCCGGGGGAGAGGTGAAGCTTTCTTT

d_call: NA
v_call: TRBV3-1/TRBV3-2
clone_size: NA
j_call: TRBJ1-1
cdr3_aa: CASSPLMNTEAFF
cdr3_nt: TGTGCCAGCAGCCCTCTGATGAACACTGAAGCTTTCTTT

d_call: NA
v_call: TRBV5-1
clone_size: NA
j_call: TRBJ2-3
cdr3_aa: CASSPGLSPTDTQYF
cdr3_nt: TGCGCCAGCAGCCCCGGACTCTCGCCAACAGATACGCAGTATTTT

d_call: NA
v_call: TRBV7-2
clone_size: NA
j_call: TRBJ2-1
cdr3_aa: CASSPRRGSYNEQFF
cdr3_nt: TGTGCCAGCAGCCCAAGGCGGGGATCATACAATGAGCAGTTCTTC

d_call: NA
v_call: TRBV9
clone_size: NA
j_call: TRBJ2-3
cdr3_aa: CASSVSVASDTQYF
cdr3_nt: TGTGCCAGCAGCGTATCAGTCGCCTCCGATACGCAGTATTTT

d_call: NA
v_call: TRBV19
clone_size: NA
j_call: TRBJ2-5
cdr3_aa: CASSIRGETQYF
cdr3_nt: TGTGCCAGTAGTATTCGGGGGGAGACCCAGTACTTC

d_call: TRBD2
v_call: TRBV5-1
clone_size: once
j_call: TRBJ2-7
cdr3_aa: CASSLNSGGISYEQYF
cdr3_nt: TGCGCCAGCAGCTTGAATAGCGGGGGGATCTCCTACGAGCAGTACTTC

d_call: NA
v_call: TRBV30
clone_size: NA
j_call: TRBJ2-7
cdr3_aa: CACLHEQYF
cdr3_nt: TGTGCCTGTCTCCACGAGCAGTACTTC

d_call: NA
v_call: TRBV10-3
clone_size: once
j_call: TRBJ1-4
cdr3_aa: CAISGGGSDEKLFF
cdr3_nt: TGTGCCATCAGTGGGGGGGGAAGTGATGAAAAACTGTTTTTT

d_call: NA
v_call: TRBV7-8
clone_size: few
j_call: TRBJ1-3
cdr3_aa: CASSVTGIGNTIYF
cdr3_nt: TGTGCCAGCAGCGTCACAGGGATTGGAAACACCATATATTTT

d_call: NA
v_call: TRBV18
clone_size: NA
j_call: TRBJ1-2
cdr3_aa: CASSPRLDRGYGYTF
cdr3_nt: TGTGCCAGCTCACCACGACTGGACAGAGGATATGGCTACACCTTC

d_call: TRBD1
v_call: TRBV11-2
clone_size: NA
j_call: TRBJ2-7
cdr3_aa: CASSPRTGLNYEQYF
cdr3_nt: TGTGCCAGCAGCCCTCGGACAGGTCTCAACTACGAGCAGTACTTC

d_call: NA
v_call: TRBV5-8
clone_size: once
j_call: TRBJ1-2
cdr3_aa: CASSLVWRWFYYGYTF
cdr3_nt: TGTGCCAGCAGCTTGGTCTGGCGGTGGTTTTACTATGGCTACACCTTC

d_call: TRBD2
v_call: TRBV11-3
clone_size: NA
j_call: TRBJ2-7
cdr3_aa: CASSLGTSVGSEQYF
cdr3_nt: TGTGCCAGCAGCTTAGGGACTAGCGTTGGATCCGAGCAGTACTTC

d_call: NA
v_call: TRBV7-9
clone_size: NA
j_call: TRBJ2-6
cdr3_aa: CASSRPYPSGANVLTF
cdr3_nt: TGTGCCAGCAGCCGTCCTTATCCGTCTGGGGCCAACGTCCTGACTTTC

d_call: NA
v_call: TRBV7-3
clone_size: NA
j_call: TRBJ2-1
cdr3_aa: CASSLGVSGHNEQFF
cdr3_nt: TGTGCCAGCAGCTTAGGGGTCAGCGGTCACAATGAGCAGTTCTTC

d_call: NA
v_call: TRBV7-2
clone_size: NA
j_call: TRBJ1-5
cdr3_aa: CASSLGGQGNQPQHF
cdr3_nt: TGTGCCAGCAGCTTAGGAGGCCAGGGGAATCAGCCCCAGCATTTT

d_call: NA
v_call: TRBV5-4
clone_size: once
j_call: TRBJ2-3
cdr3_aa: CASTSKGAIVSTDTQYF
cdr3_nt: TGTGCCAGCACCTCCAAAGGCGCTATCGTCAGCACAGATACGCAGTATTTT

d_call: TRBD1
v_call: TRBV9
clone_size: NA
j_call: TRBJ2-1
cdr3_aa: CASSTSRDRDAYEQFF
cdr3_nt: TGTGCCAGCAGCACCAGCCGGGACAGGGATGCCTATGAGCAGTTCTTC

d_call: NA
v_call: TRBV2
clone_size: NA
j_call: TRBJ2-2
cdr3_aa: CASRTAFGTGELFF
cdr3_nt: TGTGCCTCGCGGACAGCCTTTGGGACCGGGGAGCTGTTTTTT

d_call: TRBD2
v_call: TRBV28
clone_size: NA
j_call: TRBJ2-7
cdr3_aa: CASTTSGSSYEQYF
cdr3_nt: TGTGCCAGCACCACTAGCGGGAGCTCCTACGAGCAGTACTTC

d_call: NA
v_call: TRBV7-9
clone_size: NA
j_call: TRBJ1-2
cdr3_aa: CASSPETDGYTF
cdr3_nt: TGTGCCAGCAGCCCCGAAACAGATGGCTACACCTTC

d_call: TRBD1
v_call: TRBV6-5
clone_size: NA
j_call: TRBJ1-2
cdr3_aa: CASRAGTGGAGGYTF
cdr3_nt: TGTGCCAGCAGAGCCGGGACAGGGGGCGCGGGTGGCTACACCTTC